The 17 T cell receptor beta chains below come from one sample, sequenced in a study of T cell responses to AZD1222 COVID-19 vaccine. Profiling relied on immunoSEQ multiplex PCR, and the TCRdb table lists in-frame clones only, not all of them. In the table there are around 180,000 clones, 75% to 90% of which are singletons. The input for sequencing was peripheral blood, taken on day 0 of MenACWY control vaccination. All receptors derive from an adult in good health.

The genes are TRBV3-1 (or the pseudogene TRBV3-2) and TRBJ1-1; 7 bases are a match to TRBD1. Trimming cost V 2 bases and J 2 bases; bases outside gene matches: 2. The CDR3 is 14 residues long. Looked up from germline, CDR1 is LGHDT and CDR2 is YNNKEL (reference sequence). This chain's CDR3 is CASSQQGGNTEAFF. Written as DNA, the CDR3 is TGTGCCAGCAGCCAACAGGGGGGTAACACTGAAGCTTTCTTT.

This clone has a single count. The rearrangement joins TRBV12-3 or TRBV12-4 to TRBJ1-1, with D perhaps matching TRBD1 (6 bases). The V end was cut by 6 bases, the J end by 6 bases, with 14 bases between. The CDR3 spans 13 residues. In nucleotides, the CDR3 is TGTGCCAGCAGACCACAGGGAACCCCTGAAGCTTTCTTT. This encodes CASRPQGTPEAFF.

The rearrangement uses TRBV24-1 and TRBJ2-3; D gene uncertain. The germline gives CDR1 KGHDR, CDR2 SFDVKD. The CDR3 totals 16 residues. Trimming took 1 base from V and 0 from J, leaving 10 bases between them. In DNA form, the CDR3 reads TGTGCCACCAGTGATTTAGGCGGACCTAGCACAGATACGCAGTATTTT. It is translated as CATSDLGGPSTDTQYF.

The rearrangement uses TRBV5-1 and TRBJ2-1; the match to TRBD2 covers 9 bases. The CDR3 length is 18 residues. Germline assignment: CDR1 SGHRS and CDR2 YFSETQ. V shed 0 bases, J shed 10 bases, and the junction held 17 bases outside the gene matches. The CDR3, as DNA: TGCGCCAGCAGCTTGGAATGGGCACCTAGCGGGATCAATCCGGAGCAGTTCTTC. The encoded protein is CASSLEWAPSGINPEQFF.

This sequence joins TRBV30 and TRBJ2-3; 12 nucleotides agree with TRBD2. The CDR3 consists of 16 residues. Germline CDR1 GTSNPN, CDR2 SVGIG (reference sequence). After removal of 3 bases from V and 4 bases from J, the junction contained 8 bases not matched to a gene. The chain's CDR3 is CAWSGLAGRLADTQYF. CDR3 DNA: TGTGCCTGGAGCGGACTAGCGGGACGGTTGGCAGATACGCAGTATTTT.

The chain carries TRBV19 and TRBJ1-1; D gene ambiguous. Trimming left V 3 bases short and J 1 base short, with 6 bases between. Per the germline V gene, CDR1 is LNHDA and CDR2 is SQIVND (reference sequence). This CDR3 comprises 13 residues. The CDR3 spells CASSMFKNTEAFF. CDR3 nucleotide sequence: TGTGCCAGTAGTATGTTTAAGAACACTGAAGCTTTCTTT. Full variable domain (missing parts from reference TRBV19 and TRBJ1-1): DGGITQSPKYLFRKEGQNVTLSCEQNLNHDAMYWYRQDPGQGLRLIYYSQIVNDFQKGDIAEGYSVSREKKESFPLTVTSAQKNPTAFYLCASSMFKNTEAFFGQGTRLTVV.

The V gene is TRBV5-4, the J gene TRBJ2-7, with unresolved D. Trimming took off 0 bases at V and 0 bases at J, with 10 bases between the two ends. This CDR3 has 15 residues. Germline lookup yields CDR1 SGHNT and CDR2 YYREEE (reference sequence). The CDR3 reads CASSLASAVSYEQYF. Here the CDR3 DNA reads TGTGCCAGCAGCTTGGCCTCGGCAGTCTCCTACGAGCAGTACTTC. Full variable domain (remainder filled in from reference TRBV5-4 and TRBJ2-7): ETGVTQSPTHLIKTRGQQVTLRCSSQSGHNTVSWYQQALGQGPQFIFQYYREEENGRGNFPPRFSGLQFPNYSSELNVNALELDDSALYLCASSLASAVSYEQYFGPGTRLTVT.

The CDR3 region is CSASWGNPYNEQFF. DNA for the CDR3: TGCAGTGCTAGTTGGGGGAATCCCTACAATGAGCAGTTCTTC. This chain connects TRBV20-1 to TRBJ2-1, with D possibly called TRBD1 or TRBD2 (5 bases each). The germline V and J ends were trimmed by 3 bases and 2 bases, with 11 bases remaining between them. The germline gives CDR1 DFQATT, CDR2 SNEGSKA (reference sequence). The CDR3 spans 14 residues.

This clone was picked up one time. The chain couples TRBV9 to TRBJ2-5; D ambiguous. Germline assignment: CDR1 SGDLS and CDR2 YYNGEE. The ends were cut back, 0 bases at V and 1 base at J, with 10 bases in the middle. The CDR3 contains 15 residues. The CDR3 sequence is CASSVEGLGQETQYF. For the CDR3, the DNA is TGTGCCAGCAGCGTAGAAGGGCTTGGCCAAGAGACCCAGTACTTC.

The chain has TRBV29-1 and TRBJ2-3; no reliable D call. Deletions cut 4 bases from V and 8 bases from J, with 13 bases between. There are 12 residues in the CDR3. Germline V gene sequence: CDR1 SQVTM, CDR2 ANQGSEA. CDR3 in amino acids: CSVGLVGATQYF. The DNA of the CDR3 is TGCAGCGTTGGCCTGGTTGGAGCTACGCAGTATTTT.

The sample holds one count of this clone. Its ends do not fully match the called genes, so a read error is possible. In the same sample, other DNA sequences code for this CDR3. V and J are TRBV5-1 and TRBJ1-2; the match to TRBD1 covers 8 bases. CDR1 is SGHRS, CDR2 YFSETQ, per germline. The CDR3 extends over 14 amino acids. CDR3 sequence reads: CASSGTRTGYGYTF. CDR3 in DNA: TGCGCCAGCAGCGGCACGAGGACAGGGTATGGTTACACCTTC.

The V call is TRBV29-1, the J call TRBJ2-7; 7 bases agree with TRBD1. Germline CDR1 reads SQVTM; CDR2 reads ANQGSEA. V gave up 6 bases and J gave up 6 bases; unmatched junction bases: 11. The CDR3 contains 13 residues. The CDR3 DNA reads as TGCAGCGTAGAGGGGCTAGGGGGCTCCGAGCAGTACTTC. The encoded protein is CSVEGLGGSEQYF.

J is TRBJ2-2 and V is TRBV6-5; D unclear. This CDR3 has 13 residues. V was shortened by 3 bases and J by 1 base, with 3 bases between the two germline ends. From germline, CDR1 is MNHEY and CDR2 SVGAGI. CDR3 sequence reads: CASSYLNTGELFF. The CDR3 DNA is TGTGCCAGCAGTTATTTGAACACCGGGGAGCTGTTTTTT.

The chain carries TRBV27 and TRBJ2-7; D gene uncertain. Germline values: CDR1 MNHEY, CDR2 SMNVEV (reference sequence). V gave up 9 bases and J gave up 0 bases, with 9 bases separating them. There are 12 residues in the CDR3. In DNA, the CDR3 is TGTGCCAGTTTCGCTAGCTCCTACGAGCAGTACTTC. Amino acids: CASFASSYEQYF.

This chain uses TRBV30 with TRBJ1-2; 9 positions match TRBD1. J lost 11 bases, V lost 3 bases, and 22 bases had no gene match. The CDR3 runs to 17 residues. Germline V lookup: CDR1 GTSNPN, CDR2 SVGIG (reference sequence). CDR3 region: CAWSPEGQGFTSFGYTF. CDR3 bases: TGTGCCTGGAGCCCGGAGGGACAGGGATTTACCTCTTTTGGTTACACCTTC.

This clone has only a few counts. For the CDR3, the DNA is TGTGCCAGCAGTGTGCTATCCTTATACGAGCAGTACTTC. It codes for CASSVLSLYEQYF. This chain connects TRBV2 to TRBJ2-7; no reliable D call. Germline values: CDR1 SNHLY, CDR2 FYNNEI. V was clipped by 4 bases and J by 4 bases, with 11 bases between them. The CDR3 loop spans 13 amino acids.

V usage is TRBV30 and J usage is TRBJ1-6, with 10 bases lining up with TRBD1. The V and J ends lost 1 base and 7 bases, in that order; junction bases with no gene match: 1. Germline V gene sequence: CDR1 GTSNPN, CDR2 SVGIG (reference sequence). The CDR3 sequence is 14 residues long. CDR3 amino acids: CAWSGDRGNSPLHF. The CDR3 nucleotides are TGTGCCTGGAGTGGGGACAGGGGAAATTCACCCCTCCACTTT.